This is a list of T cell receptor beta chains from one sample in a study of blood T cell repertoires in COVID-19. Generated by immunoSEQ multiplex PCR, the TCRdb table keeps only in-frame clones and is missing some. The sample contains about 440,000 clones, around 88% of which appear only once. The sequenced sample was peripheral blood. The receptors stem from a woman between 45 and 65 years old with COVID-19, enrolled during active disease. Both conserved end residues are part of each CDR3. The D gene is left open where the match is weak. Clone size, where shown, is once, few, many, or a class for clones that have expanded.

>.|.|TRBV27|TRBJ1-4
TGTGCCAGCAGTCCCGGGACATCGCCGAAGTTACTGTTTTTT
CASSPGTSPKLLFF
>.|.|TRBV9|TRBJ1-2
TGTGCCAGCAGCCCATCCGGCTCAGGGTTTTCTAACTATGGCTACACCTTC
CASSPSGSGFSNYGYTF
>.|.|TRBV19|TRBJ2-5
TGTGCCAGTAGTATCGTCCGGGAGGAGACCCAGTACTTC
CASSIVREETQYF
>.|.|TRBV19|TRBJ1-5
TGTGCCAGTAGTCGAGTGAGCGAGCAGCCCCAGCATTTT
CASSRVSEQPQHF
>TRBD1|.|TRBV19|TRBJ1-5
TGTGCCAGTAGTATTCACCACCAGGGGGCAAATAGCAATCAGCCCCAGCATTTT
CASSIHHQGANSNQPQHF
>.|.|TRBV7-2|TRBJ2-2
TGTGCCAGCTCAAGACGGGCGAACACCGGGGAGCTGTTTTTT
CASSRRANTGELFF
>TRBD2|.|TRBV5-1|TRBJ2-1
TGCGCCAGCAGCTCGGAGGGACTAGCGGGGGTTCGAAATGAGCAGTTCTTC
CASSSEGLAGVRNEQFF
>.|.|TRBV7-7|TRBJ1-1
TGTGCCAGCAGCTTCGGGTCGGAGGGCGCAACTGAAGCTTTCTTT
CASSFGSEGATEAFF
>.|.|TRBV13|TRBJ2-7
TGTGCCAGCAGCCCAAGCGCGGGCGAGCAGTACTTC
CASSPSAGEQYF
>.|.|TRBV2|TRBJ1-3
TGTGCCAGCAGTGAGAGGGGAGGTTCGGGAAACACCATATATTTT
CASSERGGSGNTIYF
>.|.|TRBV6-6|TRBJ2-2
TGTGCCAGCGGTAAGACGGGAGCGAACACCGGGGAGCTGTTTTTT
CASGKTGANTGELFF
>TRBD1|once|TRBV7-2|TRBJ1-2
TGTGCCAGCAGCTCAACCGGGACAGGGATTAACTATGGCTACACCTTC
CASSSTGTGINYGYTF
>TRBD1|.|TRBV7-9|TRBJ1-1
TGTGCCAGCAGCTTATTGGACAGGGGAGCTTTCTTT
CASSLLDRGAFF
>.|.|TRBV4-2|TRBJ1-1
TGTGCCAGCAGCCAGCTCGGTGAAGCTTTCTTT
CASSQLGEAFF
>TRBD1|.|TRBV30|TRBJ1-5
TGTGCCTGGAGTGAGGGACAGTCAAATCAGCCCCAGCATTTT
CAWSEGQSNQPQHF
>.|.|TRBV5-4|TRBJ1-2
TGTGCCAGCAGCTTGGACAGATCCAACTATGGCTACACCTTC
CASSLDRSNYGYTF
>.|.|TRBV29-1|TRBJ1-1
TGCAGCGGCGGGGGGCAGCCGGGGACTGAAGCTTTCTTT
CSGGGQPGTEAFF
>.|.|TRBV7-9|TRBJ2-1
TGTGCCAGCAGCTCAGCGGACAGGACTAACAATGAGCAGTTCTTC
CASSSADRTNNEQFF
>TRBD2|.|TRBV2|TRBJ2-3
TGTGCCAGCAGTGTTTCGGGACTAGCGTTAACAGATACGCAGTATTTT
CASSVSGLALTDTQYF
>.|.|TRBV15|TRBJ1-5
TGTGCCACCAGCAGAGTAAGCAGCGTTCTCAACAATCAGCCCCAGCATTTT
CATSRVSSVLNNQPQHF
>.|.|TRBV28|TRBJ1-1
TGTGCCAGCAGTTTATCGGCGGGCACTGAAGCTTTCTTT
CASSLSAGTEAFF
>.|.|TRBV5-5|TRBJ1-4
TGTGCCAGCAGCTACCTGGTCTACCTTAATGAAAAACTGTTTTTT
CASSYLVYLNEKLFF
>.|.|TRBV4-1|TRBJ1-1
TGCGCCAGCAGCCAACGAGGGTACACTGAAGCTTTCTTT
CASSQRGYTEAFF
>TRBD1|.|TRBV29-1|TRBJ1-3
TGCAGCGCTGACAGGGGGCACACCATATATTTT
CSADRGHTIYF
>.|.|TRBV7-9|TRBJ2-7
TGTGCCAGCAGCTTGGTCACAGGATACGAGCAGTACTTC
CASSLVTGYEQYF
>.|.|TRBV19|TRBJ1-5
TGTGCCAGTAGCCGAGGGGAGGATAGCAATCAGCCCCAGCATTTT
CASSRGEDSNQPQHF
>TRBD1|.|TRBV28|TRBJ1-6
TGTGCCAGCAGTTTAGGACAGGTCAATTCACCCCTCCACTTT
CASSLGQVNSPLHF
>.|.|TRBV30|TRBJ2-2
TGTGCCTGGAGTGTACTGTGGGGGCAGGGTTCGAACACCGGGGAGCTGTTTTTT
CAWSVLWGQGSNTGELFF
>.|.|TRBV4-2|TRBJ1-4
TGTGCCAGCAGCCGCCTAGGACAGACTGAAAAACTGTTTTTT
CASSRLGQTEKLFF
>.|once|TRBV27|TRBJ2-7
TGTGCCAGCAGTCCCGAGGGTCCCTACGAGCAGTACTTC
CASSPEGPYEQYF
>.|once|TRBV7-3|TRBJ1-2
TGTGCCAGCAGCTTAACAACCATCGGGGGGGCCGTGAACAACTATGGCTACACCTTC
CASSLTTIGGAVNNYGYTF
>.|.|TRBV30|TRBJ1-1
TGTGCCTGGAGTCCTTACGGGGACACTGAAGCTTTCTTT
CAWSPYGDTEAFF
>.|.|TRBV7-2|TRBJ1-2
TGTGCCAGCAGCTTAGACGGGAACAGCTTCTATGGCTACACCTTC
CASSLDGNSFYGYTF
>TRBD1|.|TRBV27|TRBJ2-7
TGTGCCAGCAGTTTATCGTATCCGGGGACAGACTACGAGCAGTACTTC
CASSLSYPGTDYEQYF
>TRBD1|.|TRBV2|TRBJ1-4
TGTGCCAGCAAGGGACAGTCGAATGAAAAACTGTTTTTT
CASKGQSNEKLFF
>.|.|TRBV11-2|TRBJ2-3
TGTGCCAGCAGCCCAGGGACAGATACGCAGTATTTT
CASSPGTDTQYF
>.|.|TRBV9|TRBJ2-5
TGTGCCAGCAGCCAAAAGGGGGGGGCTCGAGAGACCCAGTACTTC
CASSQKGGARETQYF
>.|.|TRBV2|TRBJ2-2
TGTGCCTCCCAGAGGACTCGAAACACCGGGGAGCTGTTTTTT
CASQRTRNTGELFF
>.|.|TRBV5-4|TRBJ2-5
TGTGCCAGCAGCCTGTCGGAGACCCAGTACTTC
CASSLSETQYF
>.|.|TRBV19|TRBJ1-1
TGTGCCAGTAGTTCCCGGGGAGGGGCTAACACTGAAGCTTTCTTT
CASSSRGGANTEAFF
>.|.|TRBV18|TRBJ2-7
TGTGCCAGCTCAACATATGACTCCAGGGATCCCGAGCAGTACTTC
CASSTYDSRDPEQYF
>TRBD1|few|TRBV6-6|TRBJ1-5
TGTGCCAGCAGGTCCTTATTCCGGGACAGGGTTCAGCCCCAGCATTTT
CASRSLFRDRVQPQHF
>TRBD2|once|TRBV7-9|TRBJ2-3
TGTGCCAGCAGCTTCAAGGACGGGGACTACACAGATACGCAGTATTTT
CASSFKDGDYTDTQYF
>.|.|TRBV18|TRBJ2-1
TGTGCCAGCTCGCCTTCTCTCGGGGGGCGGAATGAGCAGTTCTTC
CASSPSLGGRNEQFF
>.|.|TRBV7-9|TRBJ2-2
TGTGCCAGCCGGGCCAGCGGTGACACCGGGGAGCTGTTTTTT
CASRASGDTGELFF
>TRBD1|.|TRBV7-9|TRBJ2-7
TGTGCCAGCAGTCCGGGGGGACAGGGGAGCCACGAGCAGTACTTC
CASSPGGQGSHEQYF
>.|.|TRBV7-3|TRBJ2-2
TGTGCCAGCAGCTTTCGTCCCCCGTCGGGTACCGGGGAGCTGTTTTTT
CASSFRPPSGTGELFF
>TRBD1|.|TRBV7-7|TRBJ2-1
TGTGCCAGCAGCTTGGGAGGACAGGGAGCCTACAATGAGCAGTTCTTC
CASSLGGQGAYNEQFF
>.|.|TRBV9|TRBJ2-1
TGTGCCAGCAGCGTAGGCGGAGCCAGCTCCTACAATGAGCAGTTCTTC
CASSVGGASSYNEQFF
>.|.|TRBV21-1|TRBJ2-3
TGTGCCAGCAGCAACTACCTTCTAGCGGTCTCTAGCACAGATACGCAGTATTTT
CASSNYLLAVSSTDTQYF
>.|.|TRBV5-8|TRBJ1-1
TGTGCCAGCAGCTTGGGGAGGGCCACTGAAGCTTTCTTT
CASSLGRATEAFF
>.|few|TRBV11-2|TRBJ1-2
TGTGCCAGCAGCTTAGCATCGACCGGAGGTGGCTTTGGCTACACCTTC
CASSLASTGGGFGYTF
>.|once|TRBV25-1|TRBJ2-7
TGTGCCAGCAGTGAATTTGGCAGCTCCTACGAGCAGTACTTC
CASSEFGSSYEQYF
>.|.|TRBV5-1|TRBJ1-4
TGCGCCAGCAGCTTGGGGCAGGGAAGTGAAAAACTGTTTTTT
CASSLGQGSEKLFF
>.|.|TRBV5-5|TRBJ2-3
TGTGCCAGCAGCTCAACAGGGCCCCCTAGCACAGATACGCAGTATTTT
CASSSTGPPSTDTQYF
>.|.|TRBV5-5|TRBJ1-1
TGTGCCAGCAGCTGGAGCGGGACTCTGATTAACACTGAAGCTTTCTTT
CASSWSGTLINTEAFF
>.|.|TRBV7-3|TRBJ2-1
TGTGCCAGCAGCTTAATTCCAGGGACTCCCAATGAGCAGTTCTTC
CASSLIPGTPNEQFF
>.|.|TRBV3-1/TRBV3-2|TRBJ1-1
TGTGCCAGCAGCCGATATCTCCTAGGATCGTCGAACACTGAAGCTTTCTTT
CASSRYLLGSSNTEAFF
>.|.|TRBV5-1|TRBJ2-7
TGCGCCAGCAGCGCACGACAGAGAGCCCACTACGAGCAGTACTTC
CASSARQRAHYEQYF
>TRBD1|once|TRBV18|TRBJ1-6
TGTGCCAGCTCAGATCAGACAGGGGGTGGTGGTTCACCCCTCCACTTT
CASSDQTGGGGSPLHF